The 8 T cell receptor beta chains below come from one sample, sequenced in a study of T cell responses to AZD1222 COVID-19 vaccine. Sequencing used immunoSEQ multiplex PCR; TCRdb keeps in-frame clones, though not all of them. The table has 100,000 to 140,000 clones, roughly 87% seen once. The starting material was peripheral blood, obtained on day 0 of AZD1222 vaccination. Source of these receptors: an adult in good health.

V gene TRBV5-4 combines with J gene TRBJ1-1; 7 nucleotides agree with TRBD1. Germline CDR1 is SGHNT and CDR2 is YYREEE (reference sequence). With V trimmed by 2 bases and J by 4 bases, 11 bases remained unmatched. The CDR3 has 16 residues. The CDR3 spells CASSFRLGGSSTEAFF. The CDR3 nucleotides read TGTGCCAGCAGCTTTCGTCTAGGGGGCTCCAGCACTGAAGCTTTCTTT.

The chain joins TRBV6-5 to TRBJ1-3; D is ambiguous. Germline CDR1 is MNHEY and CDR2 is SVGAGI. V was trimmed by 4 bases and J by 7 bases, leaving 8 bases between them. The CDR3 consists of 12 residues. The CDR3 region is CASSSRLNTIYF. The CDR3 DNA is TGTGCCAGCAGTTCGCGACTCAACACCATATATTTT.

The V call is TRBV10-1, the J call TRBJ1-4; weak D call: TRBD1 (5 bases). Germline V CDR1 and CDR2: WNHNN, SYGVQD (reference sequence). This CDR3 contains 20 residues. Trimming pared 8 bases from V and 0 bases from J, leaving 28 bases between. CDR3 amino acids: CASQIRDPNEGVATNEKLFF. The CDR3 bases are TGCGCCAGCCAAATCCGGGACCCAAACGAAGGGGTTGCAACTAATGAAAAACTGTTTTTT.

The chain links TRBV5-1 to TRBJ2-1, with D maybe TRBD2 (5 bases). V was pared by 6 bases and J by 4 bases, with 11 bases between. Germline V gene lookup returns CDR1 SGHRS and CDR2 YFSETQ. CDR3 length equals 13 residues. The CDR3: CASTKDLYNEQFF. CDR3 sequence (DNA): TGCGCCAGCACAAAGGACTTGTACAATGAGCAGTTCTTC. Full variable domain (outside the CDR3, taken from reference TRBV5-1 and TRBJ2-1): KAGVTQTPRYLIKTRGQQVTLSCSPISGHRSVSWYQQTPGQGLQFLFEYFSETQRNKGNFPGRFSGRQFSNSRSEMNVSTLELGDSALYLCASTKDLYNEQFFGPGTRLTVL.

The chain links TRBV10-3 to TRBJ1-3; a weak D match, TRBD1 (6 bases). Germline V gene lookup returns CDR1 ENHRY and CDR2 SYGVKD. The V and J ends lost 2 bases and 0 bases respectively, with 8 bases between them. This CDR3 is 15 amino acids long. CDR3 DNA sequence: TGTGCCATCAGTGAGAGGGGGGACTCTGGAAACACCATATATTTT. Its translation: CAISERGDSGNTIYF.

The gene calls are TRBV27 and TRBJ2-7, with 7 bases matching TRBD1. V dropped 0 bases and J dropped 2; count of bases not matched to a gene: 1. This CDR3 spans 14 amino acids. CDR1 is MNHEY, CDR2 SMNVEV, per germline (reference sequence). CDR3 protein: CASSLSGGPYEQYF. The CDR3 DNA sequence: TGTGCCAGCAGTTTATCAGGGGGCCCCTACGAGCAGTACTTC.

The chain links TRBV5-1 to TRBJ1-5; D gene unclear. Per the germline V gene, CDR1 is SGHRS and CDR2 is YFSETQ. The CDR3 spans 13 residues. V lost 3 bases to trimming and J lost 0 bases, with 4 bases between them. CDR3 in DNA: TGCGCCAGCAGCTGGGCTAGCAATCAGCCCCAGCATTTT. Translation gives CASSWASNQPQHF.

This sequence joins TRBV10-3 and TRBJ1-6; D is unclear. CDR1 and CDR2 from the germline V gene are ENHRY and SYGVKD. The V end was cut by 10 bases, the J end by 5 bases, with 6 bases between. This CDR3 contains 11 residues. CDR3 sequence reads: CATEDNSPLHF. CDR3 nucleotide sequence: TGTGCCACCGAGGATAATTCACCCCTCCACTTT.